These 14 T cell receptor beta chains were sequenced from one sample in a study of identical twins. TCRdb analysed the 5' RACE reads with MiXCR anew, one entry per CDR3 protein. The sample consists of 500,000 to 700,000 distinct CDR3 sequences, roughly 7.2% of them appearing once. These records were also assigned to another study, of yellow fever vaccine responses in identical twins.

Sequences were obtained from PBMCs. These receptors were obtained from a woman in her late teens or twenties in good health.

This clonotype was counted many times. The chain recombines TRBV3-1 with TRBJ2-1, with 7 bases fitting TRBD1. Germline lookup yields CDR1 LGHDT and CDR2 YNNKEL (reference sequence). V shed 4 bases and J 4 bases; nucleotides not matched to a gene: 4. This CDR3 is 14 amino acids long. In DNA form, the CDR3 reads TGTGCCAGCAGCCCAGGGGGACAGTACAATGAGCAGTTCTTC. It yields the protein CASSPGGQYNEQFF.

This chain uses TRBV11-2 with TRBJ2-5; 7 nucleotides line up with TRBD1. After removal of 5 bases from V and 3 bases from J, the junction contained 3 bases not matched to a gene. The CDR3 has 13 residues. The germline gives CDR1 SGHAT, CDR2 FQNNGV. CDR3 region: CASSHDREETQYF. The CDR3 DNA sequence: TGTGCCAGCAGCCACGACAGGGAAGAGACCCAGTACTTC.

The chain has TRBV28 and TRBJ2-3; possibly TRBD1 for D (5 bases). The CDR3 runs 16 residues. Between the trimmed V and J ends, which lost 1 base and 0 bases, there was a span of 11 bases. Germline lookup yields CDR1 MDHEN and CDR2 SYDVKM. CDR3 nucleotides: TGTGCCAGCAGTTTATATTATAGGACAAGCACAGATACGCAGTATTTT. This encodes CASSLYYRTSTDTQYF.

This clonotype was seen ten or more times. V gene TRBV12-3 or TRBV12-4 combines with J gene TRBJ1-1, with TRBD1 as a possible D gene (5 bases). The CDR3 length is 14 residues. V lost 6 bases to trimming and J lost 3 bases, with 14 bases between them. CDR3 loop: CASSQGLGDTEAFF. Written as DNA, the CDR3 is TGTGCCAGCAGCCAGGGTCTGGGGGACACTGAAGCTTTCTTT.

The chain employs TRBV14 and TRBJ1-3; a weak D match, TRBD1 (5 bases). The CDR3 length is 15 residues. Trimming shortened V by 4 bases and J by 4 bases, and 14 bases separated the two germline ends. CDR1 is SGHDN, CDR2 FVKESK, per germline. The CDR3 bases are TGTGCCAGCAGCCGGGACGGGAGTAGAGGAAACACCATATATTTT. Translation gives CASSRDGSRGNTIYF.

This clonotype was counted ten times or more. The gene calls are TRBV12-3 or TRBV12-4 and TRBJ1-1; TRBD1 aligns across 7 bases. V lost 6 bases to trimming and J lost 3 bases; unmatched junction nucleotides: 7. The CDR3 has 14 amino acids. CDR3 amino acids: CASRQGTAYTEAFF. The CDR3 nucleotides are TGTGCCAGCAGACAAGGGACAGCTTACACTGAAGCTTTCTTT.

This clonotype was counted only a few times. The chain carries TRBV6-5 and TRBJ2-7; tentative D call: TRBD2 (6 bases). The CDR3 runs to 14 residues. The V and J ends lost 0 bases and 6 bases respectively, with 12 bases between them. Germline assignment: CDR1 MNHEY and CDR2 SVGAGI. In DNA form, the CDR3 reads TGTGCCAGCAGTTACTCGGGGTCGCGGGGCGAGCAGTACGTC. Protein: CASSYSGSRGEQYV.

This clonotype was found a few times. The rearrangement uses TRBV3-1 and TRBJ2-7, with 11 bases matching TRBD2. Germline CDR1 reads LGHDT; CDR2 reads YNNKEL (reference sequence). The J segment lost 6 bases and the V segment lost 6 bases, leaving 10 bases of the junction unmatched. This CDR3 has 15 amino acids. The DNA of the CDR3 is TGTGCCAGCAGTCACCTAGCGGGAGGACCGGGCGAGCAGTACTTC. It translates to CASSHLAGGPGEQYF.

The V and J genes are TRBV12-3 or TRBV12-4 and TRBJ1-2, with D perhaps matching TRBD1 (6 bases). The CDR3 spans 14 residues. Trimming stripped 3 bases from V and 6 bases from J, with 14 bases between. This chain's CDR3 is CASSLGQGMDGYTF. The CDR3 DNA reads TGTGCCAGCAGTTTGGGGCAGGGGATGGATGGCTACACCTTC.

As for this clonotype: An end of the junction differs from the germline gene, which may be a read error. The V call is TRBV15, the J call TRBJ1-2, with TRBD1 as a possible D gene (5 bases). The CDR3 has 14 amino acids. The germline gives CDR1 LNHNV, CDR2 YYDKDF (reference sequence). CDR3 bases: TGTGCCACCAGCAGAGAGGCAGGGTCCTATGGCTACTCCTTC. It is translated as CATSREAGSYGYSF.

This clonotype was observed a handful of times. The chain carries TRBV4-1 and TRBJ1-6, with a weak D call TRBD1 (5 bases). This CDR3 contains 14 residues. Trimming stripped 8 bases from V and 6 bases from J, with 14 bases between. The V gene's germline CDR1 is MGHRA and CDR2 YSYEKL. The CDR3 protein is CASGGGEGNSPLHF. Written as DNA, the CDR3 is TGCGCCAGCGGGGGAGGTGAGGGTAATTCACCCCTCCACTTT.

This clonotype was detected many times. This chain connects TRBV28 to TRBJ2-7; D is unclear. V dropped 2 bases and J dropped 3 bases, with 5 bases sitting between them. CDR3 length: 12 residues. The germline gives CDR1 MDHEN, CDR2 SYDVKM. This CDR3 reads CASSLGNYEQYV. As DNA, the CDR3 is TGTGCCAGCAGTTTAGGTAACTACGAGCAGTACGTC.

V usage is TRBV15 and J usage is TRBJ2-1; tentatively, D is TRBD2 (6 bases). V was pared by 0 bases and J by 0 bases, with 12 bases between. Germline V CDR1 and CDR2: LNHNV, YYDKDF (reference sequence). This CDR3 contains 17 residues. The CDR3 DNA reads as TGTGCCACCAGCAGAGATTTCGGGGGTTTCTCCTACAATGAGCAGTTCTTC. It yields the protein CATSRDFGGFSYNEQFF.

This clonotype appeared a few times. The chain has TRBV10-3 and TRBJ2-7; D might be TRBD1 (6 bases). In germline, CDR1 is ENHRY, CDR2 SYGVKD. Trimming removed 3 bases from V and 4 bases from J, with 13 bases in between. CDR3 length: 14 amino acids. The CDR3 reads CAISDGRQAYEQYV. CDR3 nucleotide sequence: TGTGCCATCAGTGATGGTCGACAGGCTTACGAGCAGTACGTC.